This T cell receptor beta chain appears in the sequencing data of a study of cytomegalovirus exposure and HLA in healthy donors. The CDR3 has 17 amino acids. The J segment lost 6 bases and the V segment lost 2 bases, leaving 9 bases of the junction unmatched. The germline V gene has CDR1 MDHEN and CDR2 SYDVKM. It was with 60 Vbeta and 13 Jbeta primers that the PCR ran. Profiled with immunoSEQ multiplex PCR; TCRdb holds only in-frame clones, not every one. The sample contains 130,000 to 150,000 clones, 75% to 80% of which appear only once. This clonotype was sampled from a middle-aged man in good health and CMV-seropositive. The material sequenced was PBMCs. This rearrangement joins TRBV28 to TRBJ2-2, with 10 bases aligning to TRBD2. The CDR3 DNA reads TGTGCCAGCAGTTTAATGGTACTAGCGGGATTAGCCGGGGAGCTGTTTTTT. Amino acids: CASSLMVLAGLAGELFF. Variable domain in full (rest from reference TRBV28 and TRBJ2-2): DVKVTQSSRYLVKRTGEKVFLECVQDMDHENMFWYRQDPGLGLRLIYFSYDVKMKEKGDIPEGYSVSREKKERFSLILESASTNQTSMYLCASSLMVLAGLAGELFFGEGSRLTVL.